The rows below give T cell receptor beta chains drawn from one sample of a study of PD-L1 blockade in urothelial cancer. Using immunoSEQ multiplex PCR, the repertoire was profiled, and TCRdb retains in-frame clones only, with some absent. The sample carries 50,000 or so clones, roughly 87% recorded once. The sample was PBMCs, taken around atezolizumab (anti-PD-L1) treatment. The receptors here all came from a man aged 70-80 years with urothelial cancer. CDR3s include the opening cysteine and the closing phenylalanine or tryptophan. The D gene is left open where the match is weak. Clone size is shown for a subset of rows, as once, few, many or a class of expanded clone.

CASSVARGTQGAGNTIYF	TGTGCCAGCAGCGTAGCAAGGGGGACTCAGGGGGCTGGAAACACCATATATTTT	TRBJ1-3	TRBD1	NA	TRBV9
CSVAPQQGHEQYF	TGCAGCGTGGCCCCACAACAGGGGCACGAGCAGTACTTC	TRBJ2-7	TRBD1	NA	TRBV29-1
CASSDRTELNTEAFF	TGTGCCAGCAGCGATAGGACAGAATTGAACACTGAAGCTTTCTTT	TRBJ1-1	NA	NA	TRBV9
CASSGSGLNYGYTF	TGTGCCAGCAGTGGGTCAGGGTTGAACTATGGCTACACCTTC	TRBJ1-2	NA	NA	TRBV2
CASSRGTSGSYNEQFF	TGTGCCAGCAGCCGTGGGACTAGCGGCTCCTACAATGAGCAGTTCTTC	TRBJ2-1	TRBD2	NA	TRBV11-3
CASSVGTGKWGTGELFF	TGTGCCAGCAGTGTCGGGACAGGGAAGTGGGGGACCGGGGAGCTGTTTTTT	TRBJ2-2	TRBD1	NA	TRBV6-4
CSVGVAGAYEQYF	TGCAGCGTTGGGGTAGCGGGCGCCTACGAGCAGTACTTC	TRBJ2-7	TRBD2	NA	TRBV29-1
CSVFDSNYEQYF	TGCAGCGTTTTTGACTCCAACTACGAGCAGTACTTC	TRBJ2-7	NA	NA	TRBV29-1
CASSDSRNEKLFF	TGTGCCAGCAGTGATTCGAGGAATGAAAAACTGTTTTTT	TRBJ1-4	NA	once	TRBV2
CASSIQGTTNEKLFF	TGTGCCAGTAGTATACAGGGTACAACTAATGAAAAACTGTTTTTT	TRBJ1-4	NA	NA	TRBV19
CASSLTSGTPYEQYF	TGCGCCAGCAGCCTGACTAGCGGCACCCCCTACGAGCAGTACTTC	TRBJ2-7	TRBD2	NA	TRBV5-1
CASMASHGEQYF	TGTGCCAGCATGGCTAGTCACGGCGAGCAGTACTTC	TRBJ2-7	NA	once	TRBV27
CASSLVVGDLLSSYNEQFF	TGCGCCAGCAGCTTGGTGGTGGGGGACTTACTATCCTCCTACAATGAGCAGTTCTTC	TRBJ2-1	NA	NA	TRBV5-1
CASSNLRQAGTEAFF	TGTGCCAGCAGCAACCTGAGACAGGCGGGCACTGAAGCTTTCTTT	TRBJ1-1	NA	NA	TRBV21-1
CASSSLSGGTEIPEKLFF	TGTGCCAGCAGTTCCCTAAGTGGAGGGACGGAAATACCTGAAAAACTGTTTTTT	TRBJ1-4	NA	few	TRBV28
CASSQLRDWGLGHEQYF	TGTGCCAGCAGCCAACTGCGAGATTGGGGACTAGGCCACGAGCAGTACTTC	TRBJ2-7	TRBD2	NA	TRBV4-2
CASSLEGRGPDTQYF	TGTGCCAGCAGCCTCGAGGGCAGGGGCCCAGATACGCAGTATTTT	TRBJ2-3	NA	NA	TRBV9
CASSQGTSGQETQYF	TGTGCCAGCAGCCAAGGGACTAGCGGACAAGAGACCCAGTACTTC	TRBJ2-5	TRBD2	NA	TRBV5-4
CASSRRDTEAFF	TGTGCCAGCTCACGCCGAGACACTGAAGCTTTCTTT	TRBJ1-1	NA	NA	TRBV18
CASSEPGREGGYTF	TGTGCCAGCAGTGAACCTGGCAGGGAGGGAGGCTACACCTTC	TRBJ1-2	NA	NA	TRBV6-1
CASSLLLAATYEQYF	TGTGCCAGCAGCTTGCTCCTAGCGGCCACGTACGAGCAGTACTTC	TRBJ2-7	TRBD2	once	TRBV5-5
CASSFSGVNEQFF	TGTGCCAGCAGCTTTAGCGGGGTCAATGAGCAGTTCTTC	TRBJ2-1	TRBD2	NA	TRBV9
CASSYRGHSNQPQHF	TGTGCCAGCAGTTACCGGGGACATAGCAATCAGCCCCAGCATTTT	TRBJ1-5	NA	NA	TRBV6-6
CASRQGAHSNEAFF	TGTGCCAGTAGACAGGGGGCCCATTCGAATGAAGCTTTCTTT	TRBJ1-1	TRBD1	NA	TRBV19
CASSVTGTSEKLFF	TGTGCCAGTAGTGTAACCGGGACAAGTGAAAAACTGTTTTTT	TRBJ1-4	NA	NA	TRBV19
CASSLSEGLSYEQYF	TGTGCCAGCAGCTTAAGCGAGGGCCTCTCCTACGAGCAGTACTTC	TRBJ2-7	NA	once	TRBV5-5
CATRGAGEVLYGYTF	TGTGCCACCAGAGGAGCCGGGGAGGTCCTCTATGGCTACACCTTC	TRBJ1-2	NA	NA	TRBV15
CASSLTGVVYNEQFF	TGTGCCAGCAGTTTGACAGGGGTCGTCTACAATGAGCAGTTCTTC	TRBJ2-1	TRBD1	NA	TRBV2
CASSLGQRGEQFF	TGCGCCAGCAGCTTGGGCCAGCGGGGAGAGCAGTTCTTC	TRBJ2-1	TRBD2	NA	TRBV5-1
CASSPGTGAEGYTF	TGTGCCAGCTCACCAGGGACAGGGGCGGAAGGCTACACCTTC	TRBJ1-2	TRBD1	NA	TRBV18
CASSPRTGQITEAFF	TGCGCCAGCAGCCCCCGGACAGGACAGATCACTGAAGCTTTCTTT	TRBJ1-1	TRBD1	NA	TRBV5-1
CASNLQGNTEAFF	TGTGCCAGCAACCTACAGGGGAACACTGAAGCTTTCTTT	TRBJ1-1	NA	NA	TRBV11-2
CASNDEDGYTF	TGTGCCAGCAATGATGAGGATGGCTACACCTTC	TRBJ1-2	NA	NA	TRBV2
CASSLAGDGANVLTF	TGTGCCAGCAGCTTAGCAGGGGATGGGGCCAACGTCCTGACTTTC	TRBJ2-6	NA	NA	TRBV11-2
CAISVRGPGPASTEAFF	TGTGCCATCAGTGTTAGGGGGCCGGGCCCGGCATCCACTGAAGCTTTCTTT	TRBJ1-1	TRBD1	NA	TRBV10-3
CASSLDRGRSDTQYF	TGTGCCAGCAGCTTAGACAGGGGGCGCAGTGATACGCAGTATTTT	TRBJ2-3	TRBD1	NA	TRBV7-2
CASDPGSTNEKLFF	TGTGCCAGTGACCCAGGGTCAACTAATGAAAAACTGTTTTTT	TRBJ1-4	NA	NA	TRBV6-1
CASSYSISGGSYEQYF	TGTGCCAGCAGTTACTCGATTAGCGGGGGTTCGTACGAGCAGTACTTC	TRBJ2-7	TRBD2	NA	TRBV6-5
CASSQGQGAYEQYF	TGTGCCAGCAGCCAGGGACAGGGGGCCTACGAGCAGTACTTC	TRBJ2-7	TRBD1	NA	TRBV13
CASSFRDTQETQYF	TGTGCCAGCAGCTTCAGGGACACTCAAGAGACCCAGTACTTC	TRBJ2-5	NA	NA	TRBV5-4
CAISETSENTEAFF	TGTGCCATCAGTGAGACCTCAGAGAACACTGAAGCTTTCTTT	TRBJ1-1	NA	NA	TRBV10-3
CASSVADYGELFF	TGTGCCAGCAGCGTAGCGGACTACGGGGAGCTGTTTTTT	TRBJ2-2	NA	NA	TRBV9
CASSLRTGDPGELFF	TGCGCCAGCAGCTTACGGACAGGGGACCCCGGGGAGCTGTTTTTT	TRBJ2-2	TRBD1	NA	TRBV5-1
CASSQDFGRVTEAFF	TGCGCCAGCAGCCAAGATTTCGGCAGGGTCACTGAAGCTTTCTTT	TRBJ1-1	NA	few	TRBV4-1
CASSLARLDEQFF	TGTGCCAGCAGCTTAGCCCGACTAGATGAGCAGTTCTTC	TRBJ2-1	NA	NA	TRBV11-3
CASSLGGRYGYTF	TGTGCCAGCAGCTTGGGGGGGCGCTATGGCTACACCTTC	TRBJ1-2	NA	few	TRBV5-4
CASSLVGLADYEQYF	TGTGCCAGCAGCTTAGTCGGTCTAGCTGATTACGAGCAGTACTTC	TRBJ2-7	NA	NA	TRBV7-2
CASSLEAGGETQYF	TGCGCCAGCAGCTTGGAGGCAGGGGGAGAGACCCAGTACTTC	TRBJ2-5	TRBD1	NA	TRBV5-1
CASSLNGGSSAYEQYF	TGCGCCAGCAGCTTGAACGGCGGGAGCTCCGCCTACGAGCAGTACTTC	TRBJ2-7	TRBD2	NA	TRBV5-1
CASSLDTATNYGYTF	TGTGCCAGCAGCCTAGACACAGCTACTAACTATGGCTACACCTTC	TRBJ1-2	NA	NA	TRBV11-1
CASSLAAFYGYTF	TGTGCCAGCAGCTTGGCGGCCTTCTATGGCTACACCTTC	TRBJ1-2	NA	NA	TRBV7-9
CASSFQRNEKLFF	TGCGCCAGCAGCTTTCAGAGGAATGAAAAACTGTTTTTT	TRBJ1-4	NA	NA	TRBV5-1
CASSLSWTSVPYEQYF	TGTGCCAGCAGCTTATCATGGACTAGCGTCCCCTACGAGCAGTACTTC	TRBJ2-7	TRBD2	NA	TRBV7-9
CASSEAGTQYF	TGTGCCAGTAGTGAAGCGGGTACGCAGTATTTT	TRBJ2-3	NA	NA	TRBV19
CASSVGTGGHYGYTF	TGTGCCAGCAGCGTAGGGACAGGGGGGCACTATGGCTACACCTTC	TRBJ1-2	TRBD1	NA	TRBV5-4
CASSQRRDSADTQYF	TGTGCCAGCAGCCAACGCCGGGACTCCGCAGATACGCAGTATTTT	TRBJ2-3	NA	NA	TRBV4-2
CSVSPSGSQETQYF	TGCAGCGTTTCGCCAAGCGGGAGCCAAGAGACCCAGTACTTC	TRBJ2-5	TRBD2	NA	TRBV29-1
CASSLSTGSEKLFF	TGTGCCAGCTCACTGTCGACGGGAAGCGAAAAACTGTTTTTT	TRBJ1-4	NA	NA	TRBV18
CASSPRGDNQPQHF	TGTGCCAGTAGTCCCAGGGGCGACAATCAGCCCCAGCATTTT	TRBJ1-5	NA	NA	TRBV19
CASSATSGSYNEQFF	TGTGCCAGCAGCGCGACTAGCGGGTCCTACAATGAGCAGTTCTTC	TRBJ2-1	TRBD2	NA	TRBV9